Each of the 27 T cell receptor beta chains below was sequenced from the same sample in a study of Graves' ophthalmopathy and Graves' hyperthyroidism. The sequenced template was RNA, covering the TCR beta CDR3 region. Scientists carried out first-round RT-PCR using HTBI primers and then a second-round multiplex PCR. TCRdb reprocessed the multiplex PCR reads with MiXCR, giving one entry per CDR3 protein. The sample includes over a million distinct CDR3 sequences, less than 45% of them seen just once. The sequenced sample consisted of peripheral blood or thyroid tissue (not recorded which). The source is an adult man with Graves' hyperthyroidism.

Points on this clonotype: Since the CDR3 does not end with the conserved phenylalanine or tryptophan, this likely comes from a read error. The rearrangement links TRBV7-9 to TRBJ1-1; maybe TRBD1 (5 bases). Trimming pared 2 bases from V and 2 bases from J, leaving 9 bases between. The CDR3 covers 14 residues. Germline CDR1 SEHNR, CDR2 FQNEAQ (reference sequence). The CDR3 DNA is TGTGCCAGCAGCTTATTGGGGGGAAACACTGAAGCTTTCCTT. Translation: CASSLLGGNTEAFL.

Points on this clonotype: A much larger clone is a single base away; this may be a read error. The chain couples TRBV7-3 to TRBJ2-2; TRBD2 matches at 7 bases. Germline V lookup: CDR1 SGHTA, CDR2 FQGTGA. The CDR3 spans 16 residues. CDR3 region: CASSLLRERNTGGLFF. The CDR3 DNA is TGTGCCAGCAGCTTATTGCGGGAGCGGAACACCGGGGGGCTGTTTTTT.

In its sample, this clonotype was seen many times. The rearrangement joins TRBV29-1 to TRBJ2-5; D is undetermined. Per germline, CDR1 SQVTM and CDR2 ANQGSEA. The CDR3 covers 12 residues. Between the trimmed V and J ends, which lost 1 base and 4 bases, there was a span of 7 bases. The CDR3 nucleotides read TGCAGCGTTGAAGGGACGGGAGAGACCCAGTACTTC. This translates into CSVEGTGETQYF.

V is TRBV24-1 and J is TRBJ1-1, with D uncertain. This CDR3 region has 11 residues. CDR1 and CDR2 (germline): KGHDR, SFDVKD. The V end was cut by 3 bases, the J end by 9 bases, with 7 bases between. The CDR3 DNA reads TGTGCCACCAGTGATGGAGTCCAAGCTTTCTTT. Translating it yields CATSDGVQAFF.

This clonotype has ten or more counts. The chain joins TRBV7-8 to TRBJ2-5, with D unresolved. This CDR3 contains 12 residues. Trimming removed 8 bases from V and 4 bases from J, with 11 bases in between. Germline assignment: CDR1 SGHVS and CDR2 FQNEAQ. CDR3 in amino acids: CASALFGETQYF. The DNA for the CDR3 is TGTGCCAGCGCCCTATTCGGAGAGACCCAGTACTTC. Using reference TRBV7-8 and TRBJ2-5 for the parts outside the CDR3, the full variable domain is GAGVSQSPRYKVAKRGQDVALRCDPISGHVSLFWYQQALGQGPEFLTYFQNEAQLDKSGLPSDRFFAERPEGSVSTLKIQRTQQEDSAVYLCASALFGETQYFGPGTRLLVL.

This clonotype has a count of ten or more. The rearrangement uses TRBV20-1 and TRBJ2-5; 7 bases match TRBD1. Germline V gene lookup returns CDR1 DFQATT and CDR2 SNEGSKA (reference sequence). The CDR3 covers 12 residues. Trimming removed 6 bases from V and 5 bases from J; junction bases left unmatched: 6. The CDR3 DNA sequence: TGCAGTGCCGACAGGGAAGGGGAGACCCAGTACTTC. Amino acid sequence: CSADREGETQYF.

This clonotype was seen repeatedly, ten times or more. The chain employs TRBV24-1 and TRBJ1-5, with TRBD1 matching 7 bases. The CDR3 is made up of 15 amino acids. V gave up 4 bases and J gave up 2 bases; unmatched junction bases: 4. Germline lookup yields CDR1 KGHDR and CDR2 SFDVKD. In DNA, the CDR3 is TGTGCCACCAGTGACCGGACAGGCGGCAATCAGCCCCAGCATTTT. It translates to CATSDRTGGNQPQHF.

This clonotype has more than one count but fewer than ten. The chain recombines TRBV20-1 with TRBJ2-2, with D possibly being TRBD1 (6 bases). The CDR3 consists of 15 residues. Germline V gives CDR1 DFQATT, CDR2 SNEGSKA (reference sequence). Trimming stripped 4 bases from V and 6 bases from J, with 18 bases between. The CDR3 DNA reads TGCAGTGCTACCCATGGGAAGGGGGTTTCCGGGGAGCTGTTTTTT. Its translation is CSATHGKGVSGELFF.

The J gene is TRBJ2-5, the V gene TRBV6-6; D is undetermined. Trimming pared 8 bases from V and 7 bases from J, leaving 17 bases between. The CDR3 extends over 13 amino acids. Germline V gene lookup returns CDR1 MNHNY and CDR2 SVGAGI (reference sequence). The chain's CDR3 is CASSRDLEGTQYF. The CDR3 bases are TGTGCCAGCTCGCGAGATCTCGAAGGGACCCAGTACTTC.

This clonotype came up many times. V is TRBV2 and J is TRBJ1-5; D may be TRBD1 (5 bases). Germline CDR1 reads SNHLY; CDR2 reads FYNNEI. Trimming cost V 2 bases and J 3 bases, with 8 bases left between them. The CDR3 has 14 amino acids. CDR3 sequence (DNA): TGTGCCAGCAGTGAACGGGGGTCCAATCAGCCCCAGCATTTT. Translated, it gives CASSERGSNQPQHF.

This clonotype appeared many times. The chain recombines TRBV20-1 with TRBJ1-2, with D uncertain. From germline, CDR1 is DFQATT and CDR2 SNEGSKA (reference sequence). The length of the CDR3 is 13 residues. V gave up 6 bases and J gave up 0 bases, with 11 bases separating them. Here the CDR3 DNA reads TGCAGTGCGAGGCAGCCTTCTAACTATGGCTACACCTTC. It translates to CSARQPSNYGYTF.

This clonotype came up many times. CDR3 in DNA: TGTGCCAGCAGCCAAGGGACAGCCGCGACCCAGTACTTC. The encoded protein is CASSQGTAATQYF. The chain is built from TRBV14 and TRBJ2-5; tentative D call: TRBD1 (6 bases). This CDR3 has 13 residues. Per the germline V gene, CDR1 is SGHDN and CDR2 is FVKESK. The V end was cut by 1 base, the J end by 7 bases, with 10 bases between.

V is TRBV7-2 and J is TRBJ2-5; D call uncertain. Trimming shortened V by 3 bases and J by 9 bases, and 14 bases separated the two germline ends. The germline V gene has CDR1 SGHTA and CDR2 FQGNSA. The CDR3 totals 13 residues. In DNA, the CDR3 is TGTGCCAGCAGCTTTGGAGACCCCGTATCCCAGTACTTC. Protein: CASSFGDPVSQYF. Combining the CDR3 with reference TRBV7-2 and TRBJ2-5 gives the whole variable domain GAGVSQSPSNKVTEKGKDVELRCDPISGHTALYWYRQSLGQGLEFLIYFQGNSAPDKSGLPSDRFSAERTGGSVSTLTIQRTQQEDSAVYLCASSFGDPVSQYFGPGTRLLVL.

The gene calls are TRBV19 and TRBJ1-1; TRBD1 aligns across 7 bases. After removal of 7 bases from V and 1 base from J, the junction contained 6 bases not matched to a gene. Germline V lookup: CDR1 LNHDA, CDR2 SQIVND (reference sequence). This CDR3 is built from 14 residues. CDR3 sequence reads: CASTHGQENTEAFF. CDR3 nucleotide sequence: TGTGCCAGTACCCACGGACAGGAGAACACTGAAGCTTTCTTT.

Worth noting for this clonotype: One end of the junction is discordant with germline, which a read error may explain. The gene calls are TRBV7-9 and TRBJ1-1, with 8 nucleotides matching TRBD1. CDR3 size: 16 residues. The germline V gene has CDR1 SEHNR and CDR2 FQNEAQ (reference sequence). The CDR3, as DNA: TGCGCCGGCAGCCCTCCCAGGACAGGGTTTAACACTGAAGCTTTCTTT. Residues: CAGSPPRTGFNTEAFF.

The rearrangement links TRBV12-3 or TRBV12-4 to TRBJ1-1; 11 positions agree with TRBD1. This CDR3 has 17 amino acids. Trimming removed 3 bases from V and 1 base from J; junction bases left unmatched: 7. The CDR3 nucleotides read TGTGCCAGCAGTTTTGTGGACAGGGGGCTTTCGAACACTGAAGCTTTCTTT. Translated, it gives CASSFVDRGLSNTEAFF.

This rearrangement joins TRBV6-5 to TRBJ1-5, with D possibly matching TRBD1 (6 bases). The CDR3 consists of 13 residues. V was pared by 6 bases and J by 6 bases, with 12 bases between. CDR1 MNHEY and CDR2 SVGAGI come from the germline V gene. The CDR3 is CASRAGVSQPQHF. The DNA for the CDR3 is TGTGCCAGCAGGGCAGGGGTCTCTCAGCCCCAGCATTTT.

V usage is TRBV24-1 and J usage is TRBJ1-2, with TRBD1 as a possible D gene (5 bases). From germline, CDR1 is KGHDR and CDR2 SFDVKD. The V gene lost 9 bases and the J gene lost 4 bases, with 14 bases spanning the gap. The CDR3 has 13 residues. The CDR3 region is CATALDGGYGYTF. CDR3 coding DNA: TGTGCCACCGCTTTGGATGGGGGCTATGGCTACACCTTC.

In its sample, this clonotype was seen many times. The chain couples TRBV6-5 to TRBJ2-2; D unclear. CDR3 length: 14 amino acids. Germline V CDR1 and CDR2: MNHEY, SVGAGI. The V and J ends lost 6 bases and 4 bases respectively, with 12 bases between them. CDR3 nucleotide sequence: TGTGCCAGCAGACGACCAGGTTCCACCGGGGAGCTGTTTTTT. It yields the protein CASRRPGSTGELFF.

This clonotype was seen ten or more times. This chain joins TRBV10-3 and TRBJ2-7; D perhaps matches TRBD2 (6 bases). The CDR3 is 14 residues long. Germline V gives CDR1 ENHRY, CDR2 SYGVKD. Deletions cut 10 bases from V and 6 bases from J, with 22 bases between. The CDR3 loop is CATSPGGGLSEQYF. CDR3 DNA sequence: TGTGCCACCTCCCCCGGGGGTGGATTAAGCGAGCAGTACTTC.

This clonotype has ten or more counts. The chain employs TRBV7-6 and TRBJ2-5; 7 bases are shared with TRBD1. The J segment lost 2 bases and the V segment lost 5 bases, leaving 8 bases of the junction unmatched. This CDR3 is built from 15 residues. Per germline, CDR1 SGHVS and CDR2 FNYEAQ. The CDR3 loop is CASSATGQIQETQYF. CDR3 DNA: TGTGCCAGCAGCGCGACGGGACAGATACAAGAGACCCAGTACTTC. The complete variable domain, with remaining parts taken from reference TRBV7-6 and TRBJ2-5, reads GAGVSQSPRYKVTKRGQDVALRCDPISGHVSLYWYRQALGQGPEFLTYFNYEAQQDKSGLPNDRFSAERPEGSISTLTIQRTEQRDSAMYRCASSATGQIQETQYFGPGTRLLVL.

This clonotype was counted a single time. The chain employs TRBV10-2 and TRBJ1-5; D is ambiguous. Germline V lookup: CDR1 WSHSY, CDR2 SAAADI. Trimming cost V 5 bases and J 11 bases, with 19 bases left between them. There are 14 residues in the CDR3. DNA of the CDR3: TGCGCCAGCAGTATTAGCGGCGACCAAGAGACCCAGCATTTT. This sequence encodes CASSISGDQETQHF.

This clonotype has ten or more counts. This chain's CDR3 is CATSTSGRAESGELFF. In nucleotides, the CDR3 is TGTGCCACCAGTACTAGCGGGAGGGCCGAGTCTGGGGAGCTGTTTTTT. The genes are TRBV24-1 and TRBJ2-2, with TRBD2 matching 13 bases. CDR3 length: 16 amino acids. V shed 6 bases, J shed 8 bases, and the junction held 8 bases outside the gene matches. Germline CDR1 is KGHDR and CDR2 is SFDVKD.

This clonotype was detected ten times or more. The chain uses TRBV10-1 and TRBJ1-4, with 8 bases that match TRBD1. The V gene end was trimmed by 4 bases and the J gene end by 5 bases; junction bases not matched to a gene: 3. CDR1 WNHNN and CDR2 SYGVQD come from the germline V gene (reference sequence). The CDR3 has 14 amino acids. CDR3 nucleotide sequence: TGCGCCAGCAGTGGGACAGGGATGAATGAAAAACTGTTTTTT. Its protein is CASSGTGMNEKLFF.

In its sample, this clonotype was seen a few times. One end of the junction does not line up with germline, which may come from a read error. The chain joins TRBV7-3 to TRBJ2-7, with D tentatively TRBD1 (6 bases). The CDR3 totals 14 residues. Germline V gene data show CDR1 as SGHTA and CDR2 as FQGTGA. The CDR3 DNA reads TGCGCCAGCAGCGAAAACAGGGTTGGCGACGAGCAGTACTTC. It is translated as CASSENRVGDEQYF.

The sample holds many counts of this clonotype. This sequence joins TRBV7-9 and TRBJ1-2, with D unresolved. The V gene's germline CDR1 is SEHNR and CDR2 FQNEAQ (reference sequence). The CDR3 runs to 14 residues. Trimming removed 2 bases from V and 3 bases from J, with 10 bases in between. CDR3 DNA sequence: TGTGCCAGCAGCTTAATTCGGACCGACTATGGCTACACCTTC. Protein: CASSLIRTDYGYTF.

The chain has TRBV20-1 and TRBJ1-2; D remains ambiguous. The germline V and J ends were trimmed by 6 bases and 8 bases, with 13 bases remaining between them. Germline CDR1 is DFQATT and CDR2 is SNEGSKA (reference sequence). This CDR3 region has 11 residues. For the CDR3, the DNA is TGCAGTGCCCTTACTGCCCGCGGCTACACCTTC. Translated, it gives CSALTARGYTF.